These T cell receptor beta chains were read from a single sample in a study of blood T cell repertoires in COVID-19. Sequencing was performed with immunoSEQ multiplex PCR; in TCRdb, only in-frame clones are kept and a portion is missing. The sample shows tens of thousands of clones, around 88% of them seen only once. The specimen was peripheral blood. The receptor set was obtained from a woman of 80 years or more with acute or convalescent COVID-19. CDR3s leave out the opening cysteine and the closing phenylalanine or tryptophan. The D gene is left open where the match is weak.

v_call: TRBV7-8; j_call: TRBJ1-1; d_call: .; cdr3_aa: ASSFSVRIGAF
v_call: TRBV6-2/TRBV6-3; j_call: TRBJ2-1; d_call: .; cdr3_aa: ASSYGPTGEQF
v_call: TRBV10-2; j_call: TRBJ2-2; d_call: TRBD1; cdr3_aa: ASRTTGTGLAGELF
v_call: TRBV20-1; j_call: TRBJ1-1; d_call: .; cdr3_aa: SASFVNTEAF
v_call: TRBV3-1/TRBV3-2; j_call: TRBJ1-1; d_call: TRBD1; cdr3_aa: ASSQGQGKTEAF
v_call: TRBV3-1/TRBV3-2; j_call: TRBJ1-1; d_call: TRBD1; cdr3_aa: ASSDRDRGHAF
v_call: TRBV2; j_call: TRBJ1-5; d_call: TRBD1; cdr3_aa: ASSGQGARQPQH
v_call: TRBV19; j_call: TRBJ2-1; d_call: TRBD2; cdr3_aa: ASSIGVLAGNEQF
v_call: TRBV3-1/TRBV3-2; j_call: TRBJ1-2; d_call: .; cdr3_aa: ASSQEGTRSGYGYT
v_call: TRBV3-1/TRBV3-2; j_call: TRBJ1-4; d_call: .; cdr3_aa: ASSGRTDNEKLF
v_call: TRBV24-1; j_call: TRBJ2-1; d_call: .; cdr3_aa: ATRRDSAPYNEQF
v_call: TRBV12-3/TRBV12-4; j_call: TRBJ1-2; d_call: TRBD1; cdr3_aa: ASTPGQHYGYT
v_call: TRBV7-2; j_call: TRBJ1-2; d_call: .; cdr3_aa: ASSLAPGGGYYGYT
v_call: TRBV7-9; j_call: TRBJ2-1; d_call: TRBD1; cdr3_aa: ASSYLLGQGDNEQF
v_call: TRBV9; j_call: TRBJ1-4; d_call: TRBD1; cdr3_aa: ASSRGGLNEKLF
v_call: TRBV6-5; j_call: TRBJ2-7; d_call: TRBD1; cdr3_aa: ASCMGQGYEQY
v_call: TRBV19; j_call: TRBJ1-4; d_call: .; cdr3_aa: ASMGYQGATNEKLF
v_call: TRBV5-6; j_call: TRBJ2-5; d_call: .; cdr3_aa: ASRPWGAGNQETQY
v_call: TRBV27; j_call: TRBJ1-1; d_call: .; cdr3_aa: ASHPGAGNTEAF
v_call: TRBV29-1; j_call: TRBJ2-2; d_call: .; cdr3_aa: SVERQANAGELF
v_call: TRBV9; j_call: TRBJ2-3; d_call: TRBD2; cdr3_aa: ASSTGLARTDTQY
v_call: TRBV19; j_call: TRBJ2-7; d_call: TRBD1; cdr3_aa: ASKGQGISYEQY
v_call: TRBV18; j_call: TRBJ2-3; d_call: TRBD2; cdr3_aa: ASSRRDGGKDTQY
v_call: TRBV7-3; j_call: TRBJ2-5; d_call: .; cdr3_aa: ASSWDSGETQY
v_call: TRBV5-6; j_call: TRBJ1-2; d_call: .; cdr3_aa: ASSLEGWGTPYGYT
v_call: TRBV7-6; j_call: TRBJ2-5; d_call: .; cdr3_aa: ASSLVGPLQETQY
v_call: TRBV27; j_call: TRBJ1-6; d_call: TRBD1; cdr3_aa: ASSLFGRGLSPLH
v_call: TRBV19; j_call: TRBJ2-5; d_call: TRBD1; cdr3_aa: ASRDRGRGETQY
v_call: TRBV29-1; j_call: TRBJ2-3; d_call: .; cdr3_aa: SVDSNTQY
v_call: TRBV7-8; j_call: TRBJ1-5; d_call: TRBD1; cdr3_aa: ASSLISGQGLSQPQH
v_call: TRBV2; j_call: TRBJ2-3; d_call: .; cdr3_aa: ASSLGWEGADTQY
v_call: TRBV13; j_call: TRBJ2-3; d_call: TRBD2; cdr3_aa: ASSRLLAGYTDTQY
v_call: TRBV29-1; j_call: TRBJ1-1; d_call: .; cdr3_aa: SVEGRTGEAF
v_call: TRBV19; j_call: TRBJ1-4; d_call: .; cdr3_aa: AVGGRFFGTNEKLF
v_call: TRBV12-3/TRBV12-4; j_call: TRBJ2-7; d_call: TRBD2; cdr3_aa: ATKLAGGYEQY
v_call: TRBV11-2; j_call: TRBJ1-1; d_call: .; cdr3_aa: ASSLDVGEAF
v_call: TRBV29-1; j_call: TRBJ2-1; d_call: .; cdr3_aa: SVTGRWEQF
v_call: TRBV5-1; j_call: TRBJ2-2; d_call: TRBD1; cdr3_aa: ASSSAGGRYTGELF
v_call: TRBV5-6; j_call: TRBJ1-2; d_call: .; cdr3_aa: ASSFESVRGYT
v_call: TRBV2; j_call: TRBJ2-2; d_call: .; cdr3_aa: ASRKGISGTGELF
v_call: TRBV27; j_call: TRBJ2-6; d_call: TRBD2; cdr3_aa: ASSLSWIAGGNSGANVLT
v_call: TRBV5-1; j_call: TRBJ1-4; d_call: .; cdr3_aa: ASNGGSTNEKLF
v_call: TRBV2; j_call: TRBJ1-6; d_call: TRBD1; cdr3_aa: ASSGGGQGYSPLH
v_call: TRBV3-1/TRBV3-2; j_call: TRBJ1-2; d_call: TRBD1; cdr3_aa: ASSQERTGRYT
v_call: TRBV10-3; j_call: TRBJ2-3; d_call: TRBD2; cdr3_aa: AISRLAGTDTQY
v_call: TRBV19; j_call: TRBJ2-7; d_call: TRBD2; cdr3_aa: ASSIGWASGEYEQY
v_call: TRBV5-1; j_call: TRBJ1-1; d_call: TRBD1; cdr3_aa: ASSQGAGGTEAF
v_call: TRBV28; j_call: TRBJ1-6; d_call: .; cdr3_aa: ASSLGQNNSPLH
v_call: TRBV11-2; j_call: TRBJ2-3; d_call: TRBD1; cdr3_aa: ASSLWGQGADTQY
v_call: TRBV4-2; j_call: TRBJ1-2; d_call: .; cdr3_aa: ASSQAQVRVDGYT
v_call: TRBV2; j_call: TRBJ2-5; d_call: .; cdr3_aa: ASSATKEQTQY
v_call: TRBV29-1; j_call: TRBJ2-1; d_call: .; cdr3_aa: SVVETPSAF
v_call: TRBV14; j_call: TRBJ2-7; d_call: .; cdr3_aa: ASSQVATYEQY
v_call: TRBV2; j_call: TRBJ2-1; d_call: TRBD2; cdr3_aa: ASSLAGAPNEQF
v_call: TRBV28; j_call: TRBJ1-2; d_call: TRBD1; cdr3_aa: ASNHRQGAPGYT